The rows below give T cell receptor beta chains drawn from one sample of a study of blood T cell repertoires in COVID-19. Generated by immunoSEQ multiplex PCR, the TCRdb table keeps only in-frame clones and is missing some. This sample has around 270,000 clones, with around nine tenths found just once. Input material: PBMCs or T cells enriched from blood (not recorded which). The origin of the receptors is a woman between 35 and 50 years old who had been exposed to COVID-19. The CDR3 runs from the conserved cysteine through the conserved F or W. Fields, in order: J gene, clone size, V gene, D gene, CDR3 protein, CDR3 DNA. A D gene is named only where the DNA matches it firmly. Clone size is stated in some rows and not others, as once, few, many or a class when expanded.

TRBJ1-4 NA TRBV24-1 NA CATSDSSLGGLNEKLFF TGTGCCACCAGTGATTCTTCCCTTGGGGGACTTAATGAAAAACTGTTTTTT
TRBJ1-2 NA TRBV4-2 NA CASSQAAAGGYTF TGTGCCAGCAGCCAAGCAGCGGCGGGAGGCTACACCTTC
TRBJ2-7 NA TRBV18 NA CASSPGTTYEQYF TGTGCCAGCTCACCAGGGACAACCTACGAGCAGTACTTC
TRBJ1-5 NA TRBV5-1 TRBD1 CASSTGGSNQPQHF TGCGCCAGCAGCACAGGGGGTAGCAATCAGCCCCAGCATTTT
TRBJ2-5 NA TRBV4-1 NA CASSQNPLTGLGETQYF TGCGCCAGCAGCCAAAACCCCCTGACAGGTCTGGGGGAGACCCAGTACTTC
TRBJ1-3 NA TRBV11-1 NA CASSLEGTIYF TGTGCCAGCAGCTTGGAGGGCACCATATATTTT
TRBJ2-1 NA TRBV7-2 NA CASSFHGDNEQFF TGTGCCAGCAGCTTCCACGGAGACAATGAGCAGTTCTTC
TRBJ2-3 NA TRBV3-1/TRBV3-2 TRBD1 CASSQEVTGATDTQYF TGTGCCAGCAGCCAAGAGGTGACAGGGGCAACAGATACGCAGTATTTT
TRBJ2-4 NA TRBV19 NA CASTSHPSAGKSIQYF TGTGCCAGTACCTCCCACCCCTCGGCAGGGAAAAGCATTCAGTACTTC
TRBJ1-5 NA TRBV30 TRBD1 CAWTNAWGTGLNQPQHF TGTGCCTGGACCAACGCTTGGGGGACAGGGCTAAATCAGCCCCAGCATTTT
TRBJ2-7 NA TRBV27 TRBD1 CASSKIEGTGVSYEQYF TGTGCCAGCAGCAAGATCGAGGGGACAGGGGTATCCTACGAGCAGTACTTC
TRBJ2-1 NA TRBV11-3 TRBD1 CASSLGRGLDEQFF TGTGCCAGCAGCTTAGGCAGGGGGCTAGATGAGCAGTTCTTC
TRBJ2-1 NA TRBV2 TRBD2 CASGYRSRSSGDEQFF TGTGCCAGTGGGTATCGTTCACGTTCTAGCGGCGATGAGCAGTTCTTC
TRBJ2-2 once TRBV28 TRBD2 CASSLLASGGAGELFF TGTGCCAGCAGTTTGTTGGCTAGCGGGGGGGCGGGGGAGCTGTTTTTT
TRBJ2-2 once TRBV5-1 TRBD1 CASSFRDRGPGELFF TGCGCCAGCAGCTTTAGAGACAGGGGCCCCGGGGAGCTGTTTTTT
TRBJ1-6 NA TRBV10-3 TRBD1 CAISDGTGPSPLHF TGTGCCATCAGTGACGGGACAGGGCCTTCACCCCTCCACTTT
TRBJ2-2 NA TRBV29-1 NA CSVGRDFLNTGELFF TGCAGCGTTGGGCGGGACTTCTTGAACACCGGGGAGCTGTTTTTT
TRBJ2-1 NA TRBV27 TRBD2 CASGTSGSSSYNEQFF TGTGCCAGCGGGACTAGCGGGTCGAGCTCCTACAATGAGCAGTTCTTC
TRBJ2-1 NA TRBV28 TRBD2 CASSPRGTPYNEQFF TGTGCCAGCAGTCCGCGGGGGACCCCCTACAATGAGCAGTTCTTC
TRBJ1-5 NA TRBV7-5 NA CARSLAAGQPQHF TGTGCCAGAAGCTTAGCTGCAGGGCAGCCCCAGCATTTT
TRBJ1-2 NA TRBV28 NA CASSPATKIEDGYTF TGTGCCAGCAGTCCAGCTACGAAAATCGAGGATGGCTACACCTTC
TRBJ1-1 NA TRBV27 NA CASSFTVNTEAFF TGTGCCAGCAGTTTTACAGTGAACACTGAAGCTTTCTTT
TRBJ2-3 NA TRBV5-4 NA CASSHTGPKDTQYF TGTGCCAGCAGCCACACAGGGCCAAAAGATACGCAGTATTTT
TRBJ1-2 NA TRBV24-1 NA CATSDLRGNYGYTF TGTGCCACCAGTGATTTGAGGGGGAACTATGGCTACACCTTC
TRBJ1-5 NA TRBV21-1 NA CASSLPSLEEHNQPQHF TGTGCCAGCAGCCTCCCAAGTTTGGAGGAACACAATCAGCCCCAGCATTTT
TRBJ1-4 NA TRBV24-1 NA CATSDLTLNGGEKLFF TGTGCCACCAGTGATTTGACCCTGAATGGGGGGGAAAAACTGTTTTTT
TRBJ1-1 NA TRBV4-1 NA CASSQLIQGNTEAFF TGCGCCAGCAGCCAACTGATCCAGGGCAACACTGAAGCTTTCTTT
TRBJ2-7 NA TRBV5-6 NA CASSLRGKFYEQYF TGTGCCAGCAGCTTACGGGGAAAGTTCTACGAGCAGTACTTC
TRBJ2-7 once TRBV11-2 TRBD1 CASSEPPGTDYEQYF TGTGCCAGCAGCGAACCGCCCGGGACAGACTACGAGCAGTACTTC
TRBJ1-5 NA TRBV6-5 NA CASSRSSSQPQHF TGTGCCAGCAGCCGGAGCAGTAGCCAGCCCCAGCATTTT
TRBJ1-6 few TRBV5-1 NA CASSGGDVESPLHF TGCGCCAGTTCTGGCGGGGACGTCGAATCGCCCCTCCACTTT
TRBJ1-6 NA TRBV7-2 NA CASRQEQGGSPLHF TGTGCCAGCAGACAAGAACAGGGTGGGTCACCCCTCCACTTT
TRBJ1-2 once TRBV7-9 NA CASSPDGEYGYTF TGTGCCAGCAGCCCCGACGGGGAGTACGGCTACACCTTC
TRBJ1-4 NA TRBV19 TRBD1 CASSRYRGDEKLFF TGTGCCAGTAGTAGGTACAGGGGGGATGAAAAACTGTTTTTT
TRBJ1-2 NA TRBV7-9 NA CASSLAGSYGYTF TGTGCCAGCAGCTTAGCAGGGAGCTATGGCTACACCTTC
TRBJ2-7 NA TRBV6-1 TRBD1 CASSGRTGASSYEQYF TGTGCCAGCAGTGGACGAACAGGGGCCAGCTCCTACGAGCAGTACTTC
TRBJ2-3 NA TRBV5-1 TRBD1 CASSFGQGAGSDTQYF TGCGCCAGCAGCTTCGGACAGGGGGCTGGTTCAGATACGCAGTATTTT
TRBJ1-1 NA TRBV7-9 TRBD1 CASSVRQGHTEAFF TGTGCCAGCAGCGTTAGACAGGGGCACACTGAAGCTTTCTTT
TRBJ1-2 NA TRBV4-2 NA CASSQEVGQRKDTF TGTGCCAGCAGCCAAGAGGTAGGACAGAGAAAGGACACCTTC
TRBJ1-5 NA TRBV4-1 NA CASSQEVGAVSRNQPQHF TGCGCCAGCAGCCAAGAAGTTGGGGCAGTAAGTCGCAATCAGCCCCAGCATTTT
TRBJ1-6 NA TRBV6-5 NA CASRLDISYNSPLHF TGTGCCAGCAGACTGGACATCTCCTATAATTCACCCCTCCACTTT
TRBJ1-4 NA TRBV27 TRBD1 CASSSFLTGTGDEKLFF TGTGCCAGCAGTTCATTCCTAACCGGGACAGGGGATGAAAAACTGTTTTTT
TRBJ1-1 NA TRBV2 NA CASRDTWGRTEAFF TGTGCCAGCCGAGATACGTGGGGGAGGACTGAAGCTTTCTTT
TRBJ2-7 NA TRBV6-2/TRBV6-3 NA CASSPNRHSTYEQYF TGTGCCAGCAGCCCGAACCGTCACTCCACCTACGAGCAGTACTTC
TRBJ2-5 NA TRBV19 NA CASSIGGPIEETQYF TGTGCCAGTAGTATCGGGGGACCTATCGAAGAGACCCAGTACTTC
TRBJ2-7 few TRBV7-9 NA CASSLPGAGFSYEQYF TGTGCCAGCAGCTTACCTGGGGCGGGGTTCTCCTACGAGCAGTACTTC
TRBJ2-3 NA TRBV27 TRBD2 CASSTLAGGFTDTQYF TGTGCCAGCAGTACCTTAGCGGGGGGTTTCACAGATACGCAGTATTTT
TRBJ1-2 NA TRBV12-3/TRBV12-4 NA CASSLRNGYTF TGTGCCAGCAGTTTGAGAAACGGCTACACCTTC
TRBJ2-3 NA TRBV7-8 TRBD2 CASSTPTRLAGATDTQYF TGTGCCAGCAGCACCCCTACCCGCCTAGCGGGGGCCACAGATACGCAGTATTTT
TRBJ1-2 NA TRBV7-3 NA CASRPQEGSYGYTF TGTGCCAGCAGACCTCAGGAGGGGTCATATGGCTACACCTTC
TRBJ1-2 NA TRBV27 NA CASSWGANYGYTF TGTGCCAGCAGTTGGGGGGCTAACTATGGCTACACCTTC